This TCR beta chain is from a study of blood T cell repertoires in COVID-19. About the research overall: COVID-19 samples from acute and convalescent phases originated in the United States, Italy and Spain. Sample material is recorded as cDNA or gDNA derived from T cells, B-cell-depleted T cells, or PBMCs.

Original processing methods: Amplified reference gene primers provided the basis for estimating nucleated cell counts. Repertoires were generated with immunoSEQ multiplex PCR, while TCRdb's copy carries only in-frame clones and drops some. V, J and clone size were drawn from that table, and D and trimming were deduced from the DNA. Among about 190,000 clones listed, more than 75% were seen once. This clone is a singleton in its sample. Germline CDR1 MNHEY, CDR2 SMNVEV (reference sequence). Trimming took 4 bases from V and 0 from J, leaving 18 bases between them. The CDR3 is made up of 17 amino acids. The V call is TRBV27, the J call TRBJ1-2; no definite D call. The sequenced sample consisted of peripheral blood. This TCR derives from a man between 40 and 49 years old with active or convalescent COVID-19. CDR3 protein: CASSYRSTVRTNYGYTF. CDR3 sequence (DNA): TGTGCCAGCAGTTACCGCTCGACTGTTAGGACTAACTATGGCTACACCTTC.